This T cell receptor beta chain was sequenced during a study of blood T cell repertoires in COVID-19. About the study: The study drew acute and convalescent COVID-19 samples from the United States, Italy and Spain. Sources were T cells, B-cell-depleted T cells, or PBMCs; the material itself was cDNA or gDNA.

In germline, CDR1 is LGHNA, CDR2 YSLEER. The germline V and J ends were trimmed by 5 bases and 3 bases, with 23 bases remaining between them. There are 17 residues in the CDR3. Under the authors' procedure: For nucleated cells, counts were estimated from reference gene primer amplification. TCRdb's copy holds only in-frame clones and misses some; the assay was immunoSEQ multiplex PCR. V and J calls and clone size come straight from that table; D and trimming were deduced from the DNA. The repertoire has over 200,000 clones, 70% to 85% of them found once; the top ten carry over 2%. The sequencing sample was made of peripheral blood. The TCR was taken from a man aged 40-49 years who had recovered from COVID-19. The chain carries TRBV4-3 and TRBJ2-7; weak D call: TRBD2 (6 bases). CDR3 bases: TGCGCCAGCAGCGTCCATTTTGCGCGGGGAACAATCTACGAGCAGTACTTC. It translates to CASSVHFARGTIYEQYF.